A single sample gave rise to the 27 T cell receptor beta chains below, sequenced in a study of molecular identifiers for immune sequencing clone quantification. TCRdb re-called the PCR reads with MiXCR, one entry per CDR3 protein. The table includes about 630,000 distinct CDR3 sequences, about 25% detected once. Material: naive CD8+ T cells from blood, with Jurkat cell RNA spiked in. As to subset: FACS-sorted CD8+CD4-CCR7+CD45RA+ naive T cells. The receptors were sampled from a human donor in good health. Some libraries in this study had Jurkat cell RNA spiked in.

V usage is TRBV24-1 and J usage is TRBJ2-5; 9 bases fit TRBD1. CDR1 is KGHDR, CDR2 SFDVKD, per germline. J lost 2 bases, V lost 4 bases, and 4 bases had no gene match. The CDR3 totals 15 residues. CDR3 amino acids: CATSDPGQGQETQYF. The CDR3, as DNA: TGTGCCACCAGTGACCCCGGACAGGGGCAAGAGACCCAGTACTTC.

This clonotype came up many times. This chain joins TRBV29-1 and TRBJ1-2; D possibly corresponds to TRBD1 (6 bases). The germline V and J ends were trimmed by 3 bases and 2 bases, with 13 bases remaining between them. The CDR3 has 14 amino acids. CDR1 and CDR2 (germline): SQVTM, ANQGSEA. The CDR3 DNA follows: TGCAGCGTTGATGCAAGGGACACGAACTATGGCTACACCTTC. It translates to CSVDARDTNYGYTF.

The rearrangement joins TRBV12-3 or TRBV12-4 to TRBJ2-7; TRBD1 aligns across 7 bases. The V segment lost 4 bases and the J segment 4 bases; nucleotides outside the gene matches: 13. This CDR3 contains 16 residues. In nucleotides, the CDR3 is TGTGCCAGCAGTTACCGACAGGGTCTGGTGGGATACGAGCAGTACTTC. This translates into CASSYRQGLVGYEQYF.

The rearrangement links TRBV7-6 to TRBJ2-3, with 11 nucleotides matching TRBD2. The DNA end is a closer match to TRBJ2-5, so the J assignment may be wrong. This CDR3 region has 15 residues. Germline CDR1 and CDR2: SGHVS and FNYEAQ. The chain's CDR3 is CASSQVAGGRETQYF. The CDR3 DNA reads TGTGCCAGCAGCCAGGTAGCGGGGGGGCGAGAGACCCAGTACTTC.

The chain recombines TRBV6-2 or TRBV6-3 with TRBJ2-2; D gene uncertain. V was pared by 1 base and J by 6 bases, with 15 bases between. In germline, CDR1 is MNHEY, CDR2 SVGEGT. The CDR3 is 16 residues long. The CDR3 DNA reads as TGTGCCAGCAGTTACTTTGGGCAGGACCCCCCCGGGGAGCTGTTTTTT. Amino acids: CASSYFGQDPPGELFF.

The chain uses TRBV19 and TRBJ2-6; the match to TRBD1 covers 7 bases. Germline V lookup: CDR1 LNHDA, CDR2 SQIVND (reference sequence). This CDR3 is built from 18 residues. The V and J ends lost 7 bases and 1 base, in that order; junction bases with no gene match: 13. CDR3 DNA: TGTGCCAGTATGATGGGTAAACAGGGGAAATCTGGGGCCAACGTCCTGACTTTC. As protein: CASMMGKQGKSGANVLTF. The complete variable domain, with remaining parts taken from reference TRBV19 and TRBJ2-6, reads DGGITQSPKYLFRKEGQNVTLSCEQNLNHDAMYWYRQDPGQGLRLIYYSQIVNDFQKGDIAEGYSVSREKKESFPLTVTSAQKNPTAFYLCASMMGKQGKSGANVLTFGAGSRLTVL.

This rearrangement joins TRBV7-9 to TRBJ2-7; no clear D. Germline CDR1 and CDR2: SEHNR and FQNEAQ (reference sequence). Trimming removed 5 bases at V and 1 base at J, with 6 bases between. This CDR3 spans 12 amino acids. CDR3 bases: TGTGCCAGCAGCCCCGAGTCCTACGAGCAGTACTTC. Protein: CASSPESYEQYF.

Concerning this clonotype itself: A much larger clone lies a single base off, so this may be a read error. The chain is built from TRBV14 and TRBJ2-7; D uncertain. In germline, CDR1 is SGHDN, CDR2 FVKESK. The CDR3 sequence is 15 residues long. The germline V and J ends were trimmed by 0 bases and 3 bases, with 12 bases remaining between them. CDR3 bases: TGTGCCAGCAGCCAAGAGAGTGTCAGGAGCTACGAGCAGTACTTC. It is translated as CASSQESVRSYEQYF.

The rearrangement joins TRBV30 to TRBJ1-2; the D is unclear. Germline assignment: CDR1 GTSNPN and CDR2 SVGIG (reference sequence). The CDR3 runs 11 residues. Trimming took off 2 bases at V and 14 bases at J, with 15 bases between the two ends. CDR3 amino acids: CAWSSTQVATF. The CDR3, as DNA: TGTGCCTGGAGTTCGACCCAAGTGGCGACCTTC.

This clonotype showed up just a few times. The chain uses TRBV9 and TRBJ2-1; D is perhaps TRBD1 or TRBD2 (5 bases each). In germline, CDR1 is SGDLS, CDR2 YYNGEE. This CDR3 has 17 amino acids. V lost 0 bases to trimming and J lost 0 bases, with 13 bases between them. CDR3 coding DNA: TGTGCCAGCAGCGTAGCTTGGGACCAGAACTCCTACAATGAGCAGTTCTTC. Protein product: CASSVAWDQNSYNEQFF.

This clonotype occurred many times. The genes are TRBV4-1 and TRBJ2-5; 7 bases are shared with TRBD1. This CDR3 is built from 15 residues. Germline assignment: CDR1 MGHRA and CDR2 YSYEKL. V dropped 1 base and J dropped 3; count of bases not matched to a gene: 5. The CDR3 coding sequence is TGCGCCAGCAGCCAAGTTAGAGGGGGCGAAGAGACCCAGTACTTC. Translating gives CASSQVRGGEETQYF.

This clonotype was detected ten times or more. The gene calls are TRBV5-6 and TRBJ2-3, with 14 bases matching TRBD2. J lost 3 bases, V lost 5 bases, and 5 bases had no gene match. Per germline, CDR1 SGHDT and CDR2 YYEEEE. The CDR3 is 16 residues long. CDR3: CASSSRTSGRTDTQYF. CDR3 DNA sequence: TGTGCCAGCAGTTCGCGGACTAGCGGGAGGACAGATACGCAGTATTTT.

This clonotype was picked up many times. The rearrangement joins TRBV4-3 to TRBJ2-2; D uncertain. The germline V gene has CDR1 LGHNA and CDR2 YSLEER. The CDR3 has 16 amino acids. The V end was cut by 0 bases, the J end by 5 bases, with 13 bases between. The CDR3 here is CASSQDYSLGTGELFF. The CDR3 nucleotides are TGCGCCAGCAGCCAAGACTACAGTCTAGGAACCGGGGAGCTGTTTTTT.

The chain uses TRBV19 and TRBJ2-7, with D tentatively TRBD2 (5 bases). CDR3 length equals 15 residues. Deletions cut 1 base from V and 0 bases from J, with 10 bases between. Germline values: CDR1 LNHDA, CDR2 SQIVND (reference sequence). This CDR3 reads CASSIGSANSYEQYF. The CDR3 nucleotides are TGTGCCAGTAGTATAGGTAGCGCAAACTCCTACGAGCAGTACTTC.

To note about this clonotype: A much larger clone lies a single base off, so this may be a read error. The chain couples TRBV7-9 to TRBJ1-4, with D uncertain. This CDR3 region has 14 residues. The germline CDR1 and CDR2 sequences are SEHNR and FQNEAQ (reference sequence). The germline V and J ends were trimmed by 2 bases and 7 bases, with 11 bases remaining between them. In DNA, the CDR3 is TGTGCCAGCAGCTTATATTCCCATGGTGAAAAACTGTTTTTT. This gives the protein CASSLYSHGEKLFF.

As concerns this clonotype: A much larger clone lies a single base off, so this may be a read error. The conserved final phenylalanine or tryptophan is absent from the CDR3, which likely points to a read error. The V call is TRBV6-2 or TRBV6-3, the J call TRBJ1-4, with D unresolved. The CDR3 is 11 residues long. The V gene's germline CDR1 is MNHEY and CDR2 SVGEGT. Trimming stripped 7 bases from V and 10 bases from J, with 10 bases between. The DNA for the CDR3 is TGTGCCAGCACCTCCGGCGGAAAACTGTTTCTT. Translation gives CASTSGGKLFL.

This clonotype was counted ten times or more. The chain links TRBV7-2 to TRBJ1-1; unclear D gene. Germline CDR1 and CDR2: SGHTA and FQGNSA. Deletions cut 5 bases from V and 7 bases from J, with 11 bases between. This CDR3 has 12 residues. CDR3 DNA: TGTGCCAGCAGCGCTGGACCGCTTGAAGCTTTCTTT. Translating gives CASSAGPLEAFF.

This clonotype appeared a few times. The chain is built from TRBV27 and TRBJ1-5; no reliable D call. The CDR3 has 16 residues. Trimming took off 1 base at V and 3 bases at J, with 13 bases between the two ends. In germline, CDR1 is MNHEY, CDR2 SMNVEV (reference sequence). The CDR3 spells CASSLYGERYNQPQHF. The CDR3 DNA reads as TGTGCCAGCAGTTTATACGGGGAACGATACAATCAGCCCCAGCATTTT.

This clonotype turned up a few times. The CDR3 loop reads CASSQDYRGSGELFF. DNA for the CDR3: TGCGCCAGCAGCCAAGATTATCGCGGGAGTGGGGAGCTGTTTTTT. The genes are TRBV4-3 and TRBJ2-2; 7 nucleotides line up with TRBD2. The CDR3 is made up of 15 amino acids. Unmatched junction bases numbered 6, after V lost 0 bases and J lost 8 bases. CDR1 LGHNA and CDR2 YSLEER come from the germline V gene.

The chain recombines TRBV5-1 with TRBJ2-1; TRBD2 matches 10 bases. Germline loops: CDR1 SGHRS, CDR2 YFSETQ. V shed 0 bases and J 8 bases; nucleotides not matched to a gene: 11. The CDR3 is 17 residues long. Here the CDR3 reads CASSLVASGGKGDEQFF. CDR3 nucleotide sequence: TGCGCCAGCAGCTTGGTCGCTAGCGGGGGAAAAGGGGATGAGCAGTTCTTC. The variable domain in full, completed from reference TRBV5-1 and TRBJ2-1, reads KAGVTQTPRYLIKTRGQQVTLSCSPISGHRSVSWYQQTPGQGLQFLFEYFSETQRNKGNFPGRFSGRQFSNSRSEMNVSTLELGDSALYLCASSLVASGGKGDEQFFGPGTRLTVL.

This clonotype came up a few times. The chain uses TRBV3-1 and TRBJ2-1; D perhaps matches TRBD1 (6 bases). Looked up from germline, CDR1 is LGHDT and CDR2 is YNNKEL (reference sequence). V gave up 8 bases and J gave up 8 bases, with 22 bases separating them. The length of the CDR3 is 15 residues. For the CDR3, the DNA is TGTGCCAGCGGTACCGGGACACATAAACGGTATGAGCAGTTCTTC. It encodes CASGTGTHKRYEQFF.

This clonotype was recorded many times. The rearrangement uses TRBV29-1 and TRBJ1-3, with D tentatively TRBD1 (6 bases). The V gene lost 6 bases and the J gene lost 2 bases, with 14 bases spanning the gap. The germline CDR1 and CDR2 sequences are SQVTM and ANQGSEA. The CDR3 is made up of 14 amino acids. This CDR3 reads CSVDPGTTGNTIYF. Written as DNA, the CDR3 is TGCAGCGTAGATCCCGGGACAACTGGAAACACCATATATTTT.

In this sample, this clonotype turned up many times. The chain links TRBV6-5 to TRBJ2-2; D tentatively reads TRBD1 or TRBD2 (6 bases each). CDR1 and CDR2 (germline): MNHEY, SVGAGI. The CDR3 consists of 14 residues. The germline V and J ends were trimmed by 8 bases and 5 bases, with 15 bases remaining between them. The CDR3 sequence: CASSGGPETGELFF. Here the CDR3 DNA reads TGTGCCAGCTCTGGGGGGCCGGAGACCGGGGAGCTGTTTTTT.

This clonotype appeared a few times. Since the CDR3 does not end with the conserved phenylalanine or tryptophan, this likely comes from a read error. CDR3 sequence (DNA): TGTGCCATCAGTGACGGACGGATAACCAATGAGCAGTTCCTC. Protein sequence: CAISDGRITNEQFL. The rearrangement joins TRBV10-3 to TRBJ2-1, with D unclear. CDR1 and CDR2 from the germline V gene are ENHRY and SYGVKD. The ends were cut back, 3 bases at V and 6 bases at J, with 12 bases in the middle. The CDR3 contains 14 residues.

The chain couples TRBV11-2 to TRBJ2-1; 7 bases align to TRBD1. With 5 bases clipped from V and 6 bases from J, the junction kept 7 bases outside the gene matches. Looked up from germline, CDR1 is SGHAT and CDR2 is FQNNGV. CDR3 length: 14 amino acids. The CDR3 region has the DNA TGTGCCAGCAGCCCGTGGGCAGGGGGCAATGAGCAGTTCTTC. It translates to CASSPWAGGNEQFF. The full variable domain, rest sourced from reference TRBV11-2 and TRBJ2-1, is EAGVAQSPRYKIIEKRQSVAFWCNPISGHATLYWYQQILGQGPKLLIQFQNNGVVDDSQLPKDRFSAERLKGVDSTLKIQPAKLEDSAVYLCASSPWAGGNEQFFGPGTRLTVL.

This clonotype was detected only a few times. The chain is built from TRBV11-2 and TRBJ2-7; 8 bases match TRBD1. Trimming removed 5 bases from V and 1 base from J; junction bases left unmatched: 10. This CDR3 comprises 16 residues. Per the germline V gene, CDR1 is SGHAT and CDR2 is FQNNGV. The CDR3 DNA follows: TGTGCCAGCAGCCTCTTCGAGGACAGGGCTTCCTACGAGCAGTACTTC. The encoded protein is CASSLFEDRASYEQYF.

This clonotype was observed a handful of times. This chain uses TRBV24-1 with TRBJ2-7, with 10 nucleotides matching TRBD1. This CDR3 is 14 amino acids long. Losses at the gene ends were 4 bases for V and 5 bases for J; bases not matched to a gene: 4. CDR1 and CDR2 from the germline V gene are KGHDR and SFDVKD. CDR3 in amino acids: CATSDRGQGDEQYF. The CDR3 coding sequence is TGTGCCACCAGTGACCGCGGACAGGGGGACGAGCAGTACTTC.